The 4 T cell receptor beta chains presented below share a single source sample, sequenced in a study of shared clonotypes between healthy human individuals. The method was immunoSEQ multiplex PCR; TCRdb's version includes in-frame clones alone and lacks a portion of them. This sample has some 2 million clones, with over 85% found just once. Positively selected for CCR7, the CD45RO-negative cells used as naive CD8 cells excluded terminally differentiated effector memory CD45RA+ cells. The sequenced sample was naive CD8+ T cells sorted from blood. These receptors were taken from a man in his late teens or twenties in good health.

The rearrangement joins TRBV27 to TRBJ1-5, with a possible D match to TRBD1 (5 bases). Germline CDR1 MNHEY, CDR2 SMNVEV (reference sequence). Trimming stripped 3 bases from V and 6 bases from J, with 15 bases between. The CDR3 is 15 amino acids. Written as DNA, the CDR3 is TGTGCCAGCAGTTTGAGGGGTACCAAGATTCAGCCCCAGCATTTT. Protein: CASSLRGTKIQPQHF.

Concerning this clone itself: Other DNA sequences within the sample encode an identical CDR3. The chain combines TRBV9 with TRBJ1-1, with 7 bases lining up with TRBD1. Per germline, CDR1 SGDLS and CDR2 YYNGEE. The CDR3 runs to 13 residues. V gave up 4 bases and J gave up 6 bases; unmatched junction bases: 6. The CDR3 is CASSLGGGAEAFF. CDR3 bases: TGTGCCAGCAGCCTCGGAGGGGGCGCTGAAGCTTTCTTT.

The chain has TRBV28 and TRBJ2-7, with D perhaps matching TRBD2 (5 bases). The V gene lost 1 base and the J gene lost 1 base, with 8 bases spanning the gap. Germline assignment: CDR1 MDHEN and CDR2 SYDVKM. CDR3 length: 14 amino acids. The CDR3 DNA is TGTGCCAGCAGTTTATCAGCGGTATCCTACGAGCAGTACTTC. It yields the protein CASSLSAVSYEQYF.

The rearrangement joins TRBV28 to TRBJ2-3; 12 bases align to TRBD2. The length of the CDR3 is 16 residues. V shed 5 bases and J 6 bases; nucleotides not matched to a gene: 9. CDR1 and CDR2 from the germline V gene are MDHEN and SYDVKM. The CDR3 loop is CASSETSGGRWDTQYF. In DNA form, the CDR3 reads TGTGCCAGCAGTGAAACTAGCGGGGGGCGATGGGATACGCAGTATTTT.